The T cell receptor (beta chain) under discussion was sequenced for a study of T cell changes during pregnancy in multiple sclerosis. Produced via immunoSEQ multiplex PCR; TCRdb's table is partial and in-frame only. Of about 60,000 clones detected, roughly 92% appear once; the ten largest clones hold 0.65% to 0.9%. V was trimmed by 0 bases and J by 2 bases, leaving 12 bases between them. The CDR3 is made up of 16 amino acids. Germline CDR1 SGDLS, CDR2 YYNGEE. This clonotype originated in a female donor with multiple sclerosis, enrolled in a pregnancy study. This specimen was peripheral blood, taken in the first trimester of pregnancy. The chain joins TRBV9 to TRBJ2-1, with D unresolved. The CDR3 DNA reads TGTGCCAGCAGCGTAGCTCAGACACTTCCCTACAATGAGCAGTTCTTC. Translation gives CASSVAQTLPYNEQFF.